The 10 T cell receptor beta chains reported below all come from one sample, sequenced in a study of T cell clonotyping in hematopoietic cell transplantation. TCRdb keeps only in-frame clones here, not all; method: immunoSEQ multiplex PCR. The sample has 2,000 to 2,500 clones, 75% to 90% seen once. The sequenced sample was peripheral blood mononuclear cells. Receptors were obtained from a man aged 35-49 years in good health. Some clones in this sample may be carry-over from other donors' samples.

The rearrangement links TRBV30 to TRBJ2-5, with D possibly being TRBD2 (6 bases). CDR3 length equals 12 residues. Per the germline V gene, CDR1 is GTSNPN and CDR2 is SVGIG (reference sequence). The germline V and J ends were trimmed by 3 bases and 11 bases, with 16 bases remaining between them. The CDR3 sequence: CAWSKRASEQYF. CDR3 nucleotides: TGTGCCTGGAGCAAGCGGGCTTCTGAGCAGTACTTC.

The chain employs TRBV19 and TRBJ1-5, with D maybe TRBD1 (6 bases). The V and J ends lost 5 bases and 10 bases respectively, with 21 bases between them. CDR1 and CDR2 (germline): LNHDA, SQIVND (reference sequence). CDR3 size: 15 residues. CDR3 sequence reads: CASSPTRGAGVPQHF. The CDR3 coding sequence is TGTGCCAGTAGTCCTACCCGGGGGGCGGGAGTCCCCCAGCATTTT.

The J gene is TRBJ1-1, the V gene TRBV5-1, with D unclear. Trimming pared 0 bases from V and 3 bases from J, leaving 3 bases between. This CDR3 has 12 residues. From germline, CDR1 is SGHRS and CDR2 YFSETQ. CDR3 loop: CASSLGYTEAFF. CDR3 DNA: TGCGCCAGCAGCTTGGGGTACACTGAAGCTTTCTTT.

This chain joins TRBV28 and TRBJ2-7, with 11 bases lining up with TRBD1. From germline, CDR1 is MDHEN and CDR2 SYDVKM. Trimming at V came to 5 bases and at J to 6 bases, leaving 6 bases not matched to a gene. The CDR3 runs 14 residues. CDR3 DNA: TGTGCCAGCAGTCGACCGGGACAGGGGGGCGAGCAGTACTTC. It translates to CASSRPGQGGEQYF.

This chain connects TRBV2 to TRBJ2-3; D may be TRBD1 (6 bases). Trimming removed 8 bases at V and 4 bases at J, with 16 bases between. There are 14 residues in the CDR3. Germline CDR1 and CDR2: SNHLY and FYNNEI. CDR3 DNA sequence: TGTGCCAGCTCCCAGGGGAGCCCGGCAGATACGCAGTATTTT. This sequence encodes CASSQGSPADTQYF.

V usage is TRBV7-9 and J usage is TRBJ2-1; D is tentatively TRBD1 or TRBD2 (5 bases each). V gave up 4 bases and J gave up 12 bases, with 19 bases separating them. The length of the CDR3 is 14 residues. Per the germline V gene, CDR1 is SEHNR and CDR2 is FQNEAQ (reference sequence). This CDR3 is CASSSGAGSPRQFF. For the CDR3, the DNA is TGTGCCAGCAGCTCCGGGGCAGGGTCGCCGCGGCAGTTCTTC.

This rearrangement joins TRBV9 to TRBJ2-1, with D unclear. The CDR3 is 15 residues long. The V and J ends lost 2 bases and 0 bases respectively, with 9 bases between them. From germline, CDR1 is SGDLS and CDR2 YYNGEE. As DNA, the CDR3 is TGTGCCAGCAGCGTGTCGACCTACTCCTACAATGAGCAGTTCTTC. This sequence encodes CASSVSTYSYNEQFF.

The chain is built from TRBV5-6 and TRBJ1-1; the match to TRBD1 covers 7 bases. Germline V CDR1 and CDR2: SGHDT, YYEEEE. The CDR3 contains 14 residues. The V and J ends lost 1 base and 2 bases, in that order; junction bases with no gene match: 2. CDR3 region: CASSLYRGNTEAFF. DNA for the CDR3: TGTGCCAGCAGCTTGTACAGGGGAAACACTGAAGCTTTCTTT.

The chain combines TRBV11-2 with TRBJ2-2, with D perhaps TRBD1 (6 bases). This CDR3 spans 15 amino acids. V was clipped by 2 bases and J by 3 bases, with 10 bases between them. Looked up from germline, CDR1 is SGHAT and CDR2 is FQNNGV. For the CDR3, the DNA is TGTGCCAGCAGCTTATCAGGGGTTTACACCGGGGAGCTGTTTTTT. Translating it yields CASSLSGVYTGELFF.

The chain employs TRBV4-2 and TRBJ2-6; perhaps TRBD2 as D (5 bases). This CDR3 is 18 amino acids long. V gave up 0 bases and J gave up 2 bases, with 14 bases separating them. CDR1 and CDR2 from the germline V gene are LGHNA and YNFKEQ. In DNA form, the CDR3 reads TGTGCCAGCAGCCAAGACTGGACGAGGGTCGCTGGGGCCAACGTCCTGACTTTC. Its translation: CASSQDWTRVAGANVLTF.